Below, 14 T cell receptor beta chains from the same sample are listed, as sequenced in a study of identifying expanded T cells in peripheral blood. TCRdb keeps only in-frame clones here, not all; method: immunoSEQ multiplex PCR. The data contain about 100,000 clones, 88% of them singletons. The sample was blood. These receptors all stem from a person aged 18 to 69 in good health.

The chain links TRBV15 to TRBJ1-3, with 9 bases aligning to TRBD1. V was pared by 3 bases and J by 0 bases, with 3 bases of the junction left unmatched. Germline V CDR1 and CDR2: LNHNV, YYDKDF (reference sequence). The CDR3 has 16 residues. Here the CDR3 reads CATSRDRGYSGNTIYF. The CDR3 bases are TGTGCCACCAGCAGGGACAGGGGTTACTCTGGAAACACCATATATTTT.

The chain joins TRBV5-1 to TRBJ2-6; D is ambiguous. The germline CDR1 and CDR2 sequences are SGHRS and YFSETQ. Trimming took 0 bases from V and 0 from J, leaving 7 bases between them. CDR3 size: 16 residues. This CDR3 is CASSLGPDSGANVLTF. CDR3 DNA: TGCGCCAGCAGCTTGGGGCCGGACTCTGGGGCCAACGTCCTGACTTTC.

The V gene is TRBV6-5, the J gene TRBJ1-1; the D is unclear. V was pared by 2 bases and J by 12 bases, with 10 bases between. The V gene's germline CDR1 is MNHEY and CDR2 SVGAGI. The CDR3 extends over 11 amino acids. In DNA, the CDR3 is TGTGCCAGCAGTTACGGAGGCGTGACTTTCTTT. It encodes CASSYGGVTFF.

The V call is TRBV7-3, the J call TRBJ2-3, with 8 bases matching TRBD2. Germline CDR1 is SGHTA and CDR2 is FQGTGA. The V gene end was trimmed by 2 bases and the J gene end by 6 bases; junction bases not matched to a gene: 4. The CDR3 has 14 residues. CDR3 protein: CASSLAGGEDTQYF. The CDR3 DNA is TGTGCCAGCAGCTTAGCGGGGGGAGAGGATACGCAGTATTTT.

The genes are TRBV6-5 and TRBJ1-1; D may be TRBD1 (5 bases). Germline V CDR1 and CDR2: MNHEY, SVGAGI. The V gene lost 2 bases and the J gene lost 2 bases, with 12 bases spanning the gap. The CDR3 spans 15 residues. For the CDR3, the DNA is TGTGCCAGCAGTTACGGTTCGACAGCCAACACTGAAGCTTTCTTT. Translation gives CASSYGSTANTEAFF.

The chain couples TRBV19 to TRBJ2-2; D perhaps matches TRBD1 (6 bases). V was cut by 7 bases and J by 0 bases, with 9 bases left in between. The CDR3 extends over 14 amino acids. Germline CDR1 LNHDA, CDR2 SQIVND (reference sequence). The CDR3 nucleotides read TGTGCCAGTAAGACAGGATCGAACACCGGGGAGCTGTTTTTT. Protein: CASKTGSNTGELFF.

This chain's CDR3 is CASSLADRGLHNEQFF. CDR3 sequence (DNA): TGCGCCAGCAGCTTGGCAGACAGGGGCCTTCACAATGAGCAGTTCTTC. V is TRBV5-1 and J is TRBJ2-1, with TRBD1 matching 8 bases. This CDR3 has 16 amino acids. V lost 0 bases and J lost 5; bases outside the gene matches: 7. CDR1 SGHRS and CDR2 YFSETQ come from the germline V gene.

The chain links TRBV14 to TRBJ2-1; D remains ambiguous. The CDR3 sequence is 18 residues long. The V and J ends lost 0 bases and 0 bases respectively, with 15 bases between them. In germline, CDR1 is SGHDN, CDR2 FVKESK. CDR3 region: CASSQEDEPRSSYNEQFF. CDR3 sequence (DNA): TGTGCCAGCAGCCAAGAGGATGAGCCCCGGAGCTCCTACAATGAGCAGTTCTTC. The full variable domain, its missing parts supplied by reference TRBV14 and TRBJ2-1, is EAGVTQFPSHSVIEKGQTVTLRCDPISGHDNLYWYRRVMGKEIKFLLHFVKESKQDESGMPNNRFLAERTGGTYSTLKVQPAELEDSGVYFCASSQEDEPRSSYNEQFFGPGTRLTVL.

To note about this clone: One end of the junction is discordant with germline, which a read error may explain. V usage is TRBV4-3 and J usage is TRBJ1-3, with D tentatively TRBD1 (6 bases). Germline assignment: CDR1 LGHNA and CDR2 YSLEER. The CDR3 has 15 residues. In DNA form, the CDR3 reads TGCGCCAGCAGTCAAGGACAGTTAGGTGGAAGCACCATATATTTT. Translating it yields CASSQGQLGGSTIYF.

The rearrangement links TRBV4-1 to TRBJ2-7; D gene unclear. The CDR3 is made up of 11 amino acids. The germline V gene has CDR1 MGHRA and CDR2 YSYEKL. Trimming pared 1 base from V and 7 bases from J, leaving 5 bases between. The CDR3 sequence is CASSQAGEQYF. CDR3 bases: TGCGCCAGCAGCCAAGCTGGGGAGCAGTACTTC.

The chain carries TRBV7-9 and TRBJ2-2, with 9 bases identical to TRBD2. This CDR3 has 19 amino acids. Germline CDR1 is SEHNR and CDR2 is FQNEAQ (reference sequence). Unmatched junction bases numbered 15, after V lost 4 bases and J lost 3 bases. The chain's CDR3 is CASSSLRLREGHDTGELFF. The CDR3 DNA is TGTGCCAGCAGCTCCCTCAGGTTGCGGGAGGGCCACGACACCGGGGAGCTGTTTTTT. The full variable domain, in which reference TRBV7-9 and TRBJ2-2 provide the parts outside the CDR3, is DTGVSQNPRHKITKRGQNVTFRCDPISEHNRLYWYRQTLGQGPEFLTYFQNEAQLEKSRLLSDRFSAERPKGSFSTLEIQRTEQGDSAMYLCASSSLRLREGHDTGELFFGEGSRLTVL.

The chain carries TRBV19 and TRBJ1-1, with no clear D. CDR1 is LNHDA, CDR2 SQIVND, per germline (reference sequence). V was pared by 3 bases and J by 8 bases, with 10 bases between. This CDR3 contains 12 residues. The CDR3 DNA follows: TGTGCCAGTAGTATGTACGGCTCGGAAGCTTTCTTT. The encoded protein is CASSMYGSEAFF.

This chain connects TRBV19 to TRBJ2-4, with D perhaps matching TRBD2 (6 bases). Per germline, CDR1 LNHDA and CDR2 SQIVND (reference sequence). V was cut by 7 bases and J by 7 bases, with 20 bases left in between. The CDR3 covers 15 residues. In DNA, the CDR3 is TGTGCCAGTACCGCTGGTGGGGGGTATCAGAACATTCAGTACTTC. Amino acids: CASTAGGGYQNIQYF.

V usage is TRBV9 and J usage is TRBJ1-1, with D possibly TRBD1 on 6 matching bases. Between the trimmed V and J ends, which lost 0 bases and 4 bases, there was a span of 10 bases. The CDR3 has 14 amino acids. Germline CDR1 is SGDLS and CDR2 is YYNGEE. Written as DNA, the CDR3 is TGTGCCAGCAGCGTAGGTCAGGGGATCACTGAAGCTTTCTTT. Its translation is CASSVGQGITEAFF.